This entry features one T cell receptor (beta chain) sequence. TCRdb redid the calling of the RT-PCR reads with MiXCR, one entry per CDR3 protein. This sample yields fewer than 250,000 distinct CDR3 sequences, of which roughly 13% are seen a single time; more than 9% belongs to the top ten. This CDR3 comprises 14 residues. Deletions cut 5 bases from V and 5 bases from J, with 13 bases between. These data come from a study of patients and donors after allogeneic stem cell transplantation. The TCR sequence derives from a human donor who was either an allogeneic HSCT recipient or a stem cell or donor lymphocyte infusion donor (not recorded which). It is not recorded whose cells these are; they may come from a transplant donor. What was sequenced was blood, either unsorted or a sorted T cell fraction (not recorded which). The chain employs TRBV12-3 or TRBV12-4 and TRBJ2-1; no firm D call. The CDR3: CASSSFGRDNEQFF. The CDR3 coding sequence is TGTGCCAGCAGTAGTTTCGGACGGGACAATGAGCAGTTCTTC.